What follows are 30 T cell receptor beta chains derived from one specimen sequenced in a study of Graves' ophthalmopathy and Graves' hyperthyroidism listed by TCRdb under 2018. This sample was sequenced with an Illumina HiSeq 2000. For repertoire sequencing, TCR beta CDR3 regions were amplified from RNA transcripts. The first round of RT-PCR was done with HTBI primers and the Qiagen OneStep RT-PCR kit, and was followed by a second round of multiplex PCR, then size selection and purification. TCRdb's own reprocessing of the public reads used fastp at Q25 and MiXCR and kept productive beta chains. Entries are consolidated by CDR3 protein sequence, retaining the most common genes and DNA. The sample table lists around 470,000 distinct CDR3 sequences, about an eighth of them with a count of one. Of the sample, approximately 9.8% falls within the top ten clones. The source material was blood. These receptors all stem from a woman between 25 and 40 years old with Graves' ophthalmopathy. Donor details come from another sample of the same person, matched by shared clones.

This clonotype showed up many times. The V and J genes are TRBV6-5 and TRBJ1-1; D not certain. Germline-derived CDR1 and CDR2 are MNHEY and SVGAGI. The V end was cut by 0 bases, the J end by 9 bases, with 14 bases between. This CDR3 has 14 residues. CDR3 residues: CASSYSRGLGKAFF. The CDR3 DNA reads as TGTGCCAGCAGTTACTCGAGAGGGTTGGGAAAAGCTTTCTTT.

V is TRBV6-5 and J is TRBJ2-7, with D perhaps matching TRBD1 (6 bases). The CDR3 spans 14 residues. The V end lost 0 bases, the J end lost 3 bases, and 9 bases lay between the germline ends. Germline assignment: CDR1 MNHEY and CDR2 SVGAGI. In DNA, the CDR3 is TGTGCCAGCAGTTACTCACACAGGGACTACGAGCAGTACTTC. It codes for CASSYSHRDYEQYF.

V gene TRBV28 combines with J gene TRBJ2-1; D possibly corresponds to TRBD1 (6 bases). V gave up 7 bases and J gave up 5 bases, with 21 bases separating them. Germline values: CDR1 MDHEN, CDR2 SYDVKM. CDR3 length equals 16 residues. In DNA, the CDR3 is TGTGCCAGCAATGACAGGCAGGGAGTCTTTGACAATGAGCAGTTCTTC. It is translated as CASNDRQGVFDNEQFF.

This clonotype was observed many times. This chain connects TRBV25-1 to TRBJ1-5; D not certain. Germline V gene data show CDR1 as MGHDK and CDR2 as SYGVNS. With 4 bases removed from V and 0 bases from J, the gap between germline ends came to 10 bases. The length of the CDR3 is 15 residues. CDR3 coding DNA: TGTGCCAGCAGTGGTCCGGGGTATAGCAATCAGCCCCAGCATTTT. It specifies CASSGPGYSNQPQHF.

Regarding this clonotype: A much bigger clone sits one base away, suggesting this may be a read error. This CDR3 is missing its conserved last phenylalanine or tryptophan, likely due to a read error. The chain employs TRBV6-5 and TRBJ1-5, with D hard to call. The CDR3 runs 15 residues. The V gene's germline CDR1 is MNHEY and CDR2 SVGAGI. Trimming took off 3 bases at V and 4 bases at J, with 13 bases between the two ends. The CDR3 DNA reads TGTGCCAGCAGTTATAGCGCAGGACCTAATCAGCCCCAGCATCTT. Translation gives CASSYSAGPNQPQHL.

This clonotype occurred many times. The gene calls are TRBV29-1 and TRBJ2-5; tentatively, D is TRBD1 or TRBD2 (6 bases each). Per germline, CDR1 SQVTM and CDR2 ANQGSEA. The CDR3 has 13 residues. V dropped 5 bases and J dropped 1 base, with 11 bases sitting between them. CDR3 nucleotide sequence: TGCAGCGTTTTAGGGGGGCTCCAAGAGACCCAGTACTTC. Translated: CSVLGGLQETQYF. Variable domain in full (rest from reference TRBV29-1 and TRBJ2-5): SAVISQKPSRDICQRGTSLTIQCQVDSQVTMMFWYRQQPGQSLTLIATANQGSEATYESGFVIDKFPISRPNLTFSTLTVSNMSPEDSSIYLCSVLGGLQETQYFGPGTRLLVL.

As to this clonotype: Lacking the conserved final phenylalanine or tryptophan, this CDR3 likely reflects a read error. V is TRBV3-1 and J is TRBJ2-7, with 9 bases matching TRBD1. V was clipped by 0 bases and J by 4 bases; unmatched bases: 4. There are 15 residues in the CDR3. Germline assignment: CDR1 LGHDT and CDR2 YNNKEL (reference sequence). CDR3 amino acids: CASSQDGQGQYEQYY. The CDR3 nucleotides read TGTGCCAGCAGCCAAGACGGACAGGGGCAATACGAGCAGTACTAC.

This clonotype has ten or more counts. The chain has TRBV19 and TRBJ2-7; 7 nucleotides align to TRBD2. Trimming cost V 6 bases and J 3 bases; bases outside gene matches: 8. The CDR3 spans 14 residues. The germline V gene encodes CDR1 LNHDA and CDR2 SQIVND (reference sequence). As DNA, the CDR3 is TGTGCCAGTAGGATTTTCGCGGGAGACTACGAGCAGTACTTC. It specifies CASRIFAGDYEQYF.

To note about this clonotype: This may arise from a read error, as a much more abundant clone is one base away. Here the CDR3 reads CAIPPQGQPQHF. CDR3 nucleotides: TGTGCCATCCCTCCGCAGGGTCAGCCCCAGCATTTT. The chain couples TRBV15 to TRBJ1-5; tentatively, D is TRBD1 (5 bases). Germline values: CDR1 LNHNV, CDR2 YYDKDF (reference sequence). V was clipped by 10 bases and J by 6 bases, with 13 bases between them. The CDR3 extends over 12 amino acids. Full variable domain (remainder filled in from reference TRBV15 and TRBJ1-5): DAMVIQNPRYQVTQFGKPVTLSCSQTLNHNVMYWYQQKSSQAPKLLFHYYDKDFNNEADTPDNFQSRRPNTSFCFLDIRSPGLGDTAMYLCAIPPQGQPQHFGDGTRLSIL.

This clonotype was picked up many times. This chain's CDR3 is CASSLSGRGHPQPQHF. In nucleotides, the CDR3 is TGTGCCAGCAGTTTATCCGGGCGGGGGCATCCTCAGCCCCAGCATTTT. The V and J genes are TRBV28 and TRBJ1-5; D is perhaps TRBD1 (6 bases). V lost 1 base and J lost 6, with 16 bases in between. The germline V gene encodes CDR1 MDHEN and CDR2 SYDVKM. CDR3 size: 16 residues.

The sample holds many counts of this clonotype. The gene calls are TRBV28 and TRBJ2-5, with D perhaps matching TRBD1 (7 bases). The V end lost 4 bases, the J end lost 5 bases, and 20 bases lay between the germline ends. Per germline, CDR1 MDHEN and CDR2 SYDVKM. The CDR3 sequence is 16 residues long. CDR3: CASSSRRTGGMETQYF. CDR3 coding DNA: TGTGCCAGCAGTTCACGCCGGACAGGAGGGATGGAGACCCAGTACTTC.

V usage is TRBV5-4 and J usage is TRBJ2-5, with D maybe TRBD1 (7 bases). V dropped 0 bases and J dropped 5 bases, with 14 bases sitting between them. From germline, CDR1 is SGHNT and CDR2 YYREEE (reference sequence). The CDR3 runs to 15 residues. The CDR3 here is CASSLEQGGFETQYF. In DNA form, the CDR3 reads TGTGCCAGCAGCTTGGAGCAGGGGGGCTTCGAGACCCAGTACTTC.

There are many counts of this clonotype. The chain couples TRBV12-3 or TRBV12-4 to TRBJ1-1; possibly TRBD1 for D (5 bases). This CDR3 is 13 amino acids long. Trimming pared 6 bases from V and 4 bases from J, leaving 12 bases between. The CDR3 here is CASRGPRTTEAFF. Written as DNA, the CDR3 is TGTGCCAGCAGGGGACCGAGGACCACTGAAGCTTTCTTT.

About this clonotype itself: A read error is possible here, since a much larger clone lies one base away. This chain links TRBV12-3 or TRBV12-4 with TRBJ1-1; the D is unclear. The CDR3 sequence is 13 residues long. CDR3 sequence (DNA): TGTGCCAGCAGTTACCCCATGAACACTGAAGCTTGCTTT. It yields the protein CASSYPMNTEACF.

This clonotype came up many times. The chain links TRBV7-9 to TRBJ1-1; D gene ambiguous. The CDR3 spans 14 residues. CDR1 is SEHNR, CDR2 FQNEAQ, per germline (reference sequence). V was pared by 1 base and J by 1 base, with 7 bases between. This CDR3 is CASSLDKPNTEAFF. CDR3 coding DNA: TGTGCCAGCAGCTTAGACAAGCCGAACACTGAAGCTTTCTTT.

Ten or more counts support this clonotype. This sequence joins TRBV11-2 and TRBJ2-5; D is ambiguous. The germline V gene has CDR1 SGHAT and CDR2 FQNNGV. V was pared by 5 bases and J by 6 bases, with 22 bases between. This CDR3 has 16 residues. CDR3 in amino acids: CASSQPWVVSEKTQYF. The CDR3 nucleotides are TGTGCCAGCAGCCAACCTTGGGTAGTCTCAGAGAAGACCCAGTACTTC.

As concerns this clonotype: It may be a read error: a sequence one base away is much more abundant. This chain uses TRBV10-3 with TRBJ1-5; D gene unclear. The CDR3 is made up of 14 amino acids. Germline V gives CDR1 ENHRY, CDR2 SYGVKD. CDR3 residues: CATPLGAPNQPQRF. CDR3 nucleotides: TGTGCCACCCCGCTTGGCGCACCCAATCAGCCCCAGCGTTTT.

This clonotype was seen repeatedly, ten times or more. The V gene is TRBV11-2, the J gene TRBJ2-3; maybe TRBD2 (7 bases). This CDR3 spans 17 amino acids. Trimming took off 2 bases at V and 2 bases at J, with 17 bases between the two ends. Germline CDR1 and CDR2: SGHAT and FQNNGV. The DNA for the CDR3 is TGTGCCAGCAGCTTATGGGGGGGGCAGGTTCTCACAGATACGCAGTATTTT. This codes for CASSLWGGQVLTDTQYF.

This clonotype was seen a few times. A junction end diverges from the germline sequence, so it may reflect a read error. V is TRBV29-1 and J is TRBJ2-5; D could derive from TRBD1 or TRBD2 (6 bases each). This CDR3 region has 14 residues. The V gene's germline CDR1 is SQVTM and CDR2 ANQGSEA. DNA for the CDR3: TGCAGCGGAGAAGGGGGGCTCACCAGTGGGACCAAGTACTTC. This translates into CSGEGGLTSGTKYF.

This clonotype was observed at least ten times. V and J are TRBV12-3 or TRBV12-4 and TRBJ1-6; D gene unclear. This CDR3 region has 15 residues. The V and J ends lost 6 bases and 0 bases respectively, with 9 bases between them. This CDR3 is CASRRVSSYNSPLHF. In nucleotides, the CDR3 is TGTGCCAGCAGGAGGGTGAGCTCCTATAATTCACCCCTCCACTTT.

The sample holds many counts of this clonotype. This chain connects TRBV6-5 to TRBJ2-7, with TRBD1 as a possible D gene (6 bases). The germline V and J ends were trimmed by 1 base and 2 bases, with 9 bases remaining between them. This CDR3 is built from 14 residues. CDR1 is MNHEY and CDR2 is SVGAGI in the germline V gene. The CDR3 DNA reads TGTGCCAGCAGTTACTTGGGACAAACCTACGAGCAGTACTTC. Amino acids: CASSYLGQTYEQYF.

The chain recombines TRBV6-1 with TRBJ2-2, with 12 bases matching TRBD2. The germline CDR1 and CDR2 sequences are MNHNS and SASEGT. The CDR3 consists of 16 residues. The J segment lost 2 bases and the V segment lost 5 bases, leaving 3 bases of the junction unmatched. The CDR3 here is CASSQTSGGNTGELFF. CDR3 nucleotide sequence: TGTGCCAGCAGTCAGACTAGCGGGGGCAACACCGGGGAGCTGTTTTTT.

This clonotype was picked up a small number of times. Because it lacks the conserved phenylalanine or tryptophan at the end, this CDR3 is likely a read error. Because the CDR3's place on the DNA is in doubt, the DNA is left out and the CDR3 is given as listed by TCRdb. The rearrangement joins TRBV7-3 to TRBJ2-7; no DNA check was done on the table's D call, TRBD2. The CDR3 is 8 residues long, ends included. Per the germline V gene, CDR1 is SGHTA and CDR2 is FQGTGA. Here the CDR3 reads CASSLIAG.

This clonotype occurred many times. The rearrangement links TRBV7-2 to TRBJ2-5; D perhaps matches TRBD2 (6 bases). Trimming cost V 6 bases and J 2 bases, with 10 bases left between them. The CDR3 is 13 amino acids. Per germline, CDR1 SGHTA and CDR2 FQGNSA. CDR3 in amino acids: CASSLTRQETQYF. Written as DNA, the CDR3 is TGTGCCAGCAGTTTGACTAGACAAGAGACCCAGTACTTC.

The CDR3 reads CASSYQRGFGNTIYF. The CDR3 DNA sequence: TGTGCCAGCAGTTACCAGAGGGGATTTGGAAACACCATATATTTT. The chain combines TRBV28 with TRBJ1-3; D might be TRBD1 (5 bases). Germline assignment: CDR1 MDHEN and CDR2 SYDVKM. The V end lost 4 bases, the J end lost 3 bases, and 13 bases lay between the germline ends. CDR3 length: 15 residues. Together with reference TRBV28 and TRBJ1-3, the CDR3 gives the full variable domain: DVKVTQSSRYLVKRTGEKVFLECVQDMDHENMFWYRQDPGLGLRLIYFSYDVKMKEKGDIPEGYSVSREKKERFSLILESASTNQTSMYLCASSYQRGFGNTIYFGEGSWLTVV.

The rearrangement joins TRBV24-1 to TRBJ2-2, with 9 bases lining up with TRBD2. Trimming removed 3 bases from V and 3 bases from J; junction bases left unmatched: 7. There are 17 residues in the CDR3. CDR1 is KGHDR and CDR2 is SFDVKD in the germline V gene. CDR3 sequence: CATSDPPLAGHTGELFF. CDR3 nucleotides: TGTGCCACCAGTGATCCCCCTCTAGCGGGACACACCGGGGAGCTGTTTTTT.

The table lists this clonotype with a few counts. V gene TRBV14 combines with J gene TRBJ2-2; 8 bases match TRBD2. The CDR3 is made up of 15 amino acids. CDR1 is SGHDN, CDR2 FVKESK, per germline. V lost 3 bases, J lost 6 bases, and 6 bases stayed unmatched. CDR3 DNA sequence: TGTGCCAGCAGCCATTCCGGGAGGGCCGCCGGGGAGCTGTTTTTT. Encoded protein: CASSHSGRAAGELFF.

This clonotype was observed at least ten times. An end of the junction does not agree with germline; a read error may underlie this. In nucleotides, the CDR3 is TGCGCCAGCAGCTGGGGTGGTAGCGCTGAAGCTTCCTTT. This translates into CASSWGGSAEASF. This chain joins TRBV5-1 and TRBJ1-1; D not certain. CDR1 and CDR2 from the germline V gene are SGHRS and YFSETQ. The CDR3 spans 13 residues.

A few counts support this clonotype. A much larger clone is a single base away; this may be a read error. This chain uses TRBV4-1 with TRBJ2-7, with 8 bases aligning to TRBD2. The V gene's germline CDR1 is MGHRA and CDR2 YSYEKL. The CDR3 consists of 14 residues. Written as DNA, the CDR3 is TGCGCCTGCAGCCCGACTAGCGTCTCCTACGAGCAGTACTTC. Its translation: CACSPTSVSYEQYF.

This clonotype was observed a handful of times. This rearrangement joins TRBV29-1 to TRBJ1-2, with 7 bases that match TRBD1. After removal of 7 bases from V and 6 bases from J, the junction contained 14 bases not matched to a gene. CDR3 size: 14 residues. Germline V gene sequence: CDR1 SQVTM, CDR2 ANQGSEA. Here the CDR3 reads CSAQGGWGKDGYTF. CDR3 sequence (DNA): TGCAGCGCCCAAGGGGGCTGGGGAAAAGATGGCTACACCTTC.